One and the same sample provided the 26 T cell receptor beta chains below, sequenced in a study of blood T cell repertoires in COVID-19. The assay was immunoSEQ multiplex PCR, and TCRdb's table has in-frame clones only and misses some. The table lists under 250,000 clones, roughly four fifths of them singletons. The sample consisted of peripheral blood. The receptors stem from a man aged 50 to 60 with acute or convalescent COVID-19.

The chain links TRBV24-1 to TRBJ2-2; D perhaps matches TRBD2 (6 bases). Trimming took off 1 base at V and 5 bases at J, with 13 bases between the two ends. Germline-derived CDR1 and CDR2 are KGHDR and SFDVKD. This CDR3 has 16 residues. CDR3 nucleotide sequence: TGTGCCACCAGTGATTTCGGGCGCGGGAAGACCGGGGAGCTGTTTTTT. Translated, it gives CATSDFGRGKTGELFF.

The chain carries TRBV21-1 and TRBJ1-1; no check of the table's D call, TRBD1, against the DNA was made. TRBV21-1 counts as a pseudogene. The CDR3 covers 18 residues. CDR3 in DNA: TGTGCCAGCAGCAAAGGGCCAGGGTGGTTAATTAAGGACACTGAAGCTTTCTTT. Its translation is CASSKGPGWLIKDTEAFF.

This clone was recorded a few times. The CDR3 is CASSFSSNQPQHF. For the CDR3, the DNA is TGTGCCAGCAGTTTCTCTAGCAATCAGCCCCAGCATTTT. The J gene is TRBJ1-5, the V gene TRBV28; no definite D call. The V end was cut by 3 bases, the J end by 0 bases, with 3 bases between. Germline lookup yields CDR1 MDHEN and CDR2 SYDVKM. The CDR3 covers 13 residues.

The genes are TRBV19 and TRBJ2-1, with TRBD2 matching over 10 bases. The germline CDR1 and CDR2 sequences are LNHDA and SQIVND (reference sequence). V lost 5 bases to trimming and J lost 4 bases; unmatched junction nucleotides: 5. The CDR3 length is 15 residues. The chain's CDR3 is CASSPLAGAYNEQFF. The CDR3 nucleotides read TGTGCCAGTAGTCCTCTAGCGGGGGCATACAATGAGCAGTTCTTC. The variable domain in full, with the rest retrieved from reference TRBV19 and TRBJ2-1, is DGGITQSPKYLFRKEGQNVTLSCEQNLNHDAMYWYRQDPGQGLRLIYYSQIVNDFQKGDIAEGYSVSREKKESFPLTVTSAQKNPTAFYLCASSPLAGAYNEQFFGPGTRLTVL.

CDR3 nucleotides: TGTGCCAGTAGTATATCTCCTTGGGGGCAGACTGAAGCTTTCTTT. Its translation: CASSISPWGQTEAFF. This sequence joins TRBV19 and TRBJ1-1; D may be TRBD1 (6 bases). V was shortened by 2 bases and J by 5 bases, with 15 bases between the two germline ends. The germline CDR1 and CDR2 sequences are LNHDA and SQIVND (reference sequence). The CDR3 has 15 amino acids.

The J gene is TRBJ2-7, the V gene TRBV30, with a weak D call TRBD1 (6 bases). This CDR3 is built from 13 residues. The germline CDR1 and CDR2 sequences are GTSNPN and SVGIG (reference sequence). The V end lost 4 bases, the J end lost 6 bases, and 16 bases lay between the germline ends. In DNA, the CDR3 is TGTGCCTGGAATGATCAGACAGGTCTCGAGCAGTACTTC. Translating it yields CAWNDQTGLEQYF.

V and J are TRBV9 and TRBJ2-3, with 10 positions matching TRBD2. The CDR3 is 17 amino acids. V gave up 0 bases and J gave up 1 base; unmatched junction bases: 5. Germline V gene data show CDR1 as SGDLS and CDR2 as YYNGEE. CDR3 region: CASSVGASGGGTDTQYF. CDR3 in DNA: TGTGCCAGCAGCGTAGGGGCTAGCGGGGGTGGCACAGATACGCAGTATTTT.

V gene TRBV9 combines with J gene TRBJ2-6, with TRBD2 matching over 14 bases. V was pared by 8 bases and J by 1 base, with 8 bases of the junction left unmatched. The CDR3 spans 18 residues. Per the germline V gene, CDR1 is SGDLS and CDR2 is YYNGEE. CDR3 loop: CASSPGTSGGSGANVLTF. CDR3 nucleotide sequence: TGTGCCAGTTCTCCGGGGACTAGCGGGGGTTCTGGGGCCAACGTCCTGACTTTC. Full variable domain (outside the CDR3, taken from reference TRBV9 and TRBJ2-6): DSGVTQTPKHLITATGQRVTLRCSPRSGDLSVYWYQQSLDQGLQFLIQYYNGEERAKGNILERFSAQQFPDLHSELNLSSLELGDSALYFCASSPGTSGGSGANVLTFGAGSRLTVL.

The chain is built from TRBV24-1 and TRBJ1-5, with TRBD1 as a possible D gene (6 bases). This CDR3 comprises 13 residues. Germline CDR1 reads KGHDR; CDR2 reads SFDVKD. Trimming stripped 10 bases from V and 2 bases from J, with 11 bases between. For the CDR3, the DNA is TGTGCCACTCAAGGGGGAGGCAATCAGCCCCAGCATTTT. Its translation is CATQGGGNQPQHF.

This clone was detected many times. This chain connects TRBV11-3 to TRBJ2-4, with D uncertain. The germline V gene has CDR1 SGHNT and CDR2 YENEEA. The CDR3 is 16 residues long. Trimming pared 4 bases from V and 0 bases from J, leaving 13 bases between. As DNA, the CDR3 is TGTGCCAGCAGCTCAGACGGAGAACTAGCCAAAAACATTCAGTACTTC. This translates into CASSSDGELAKNIQYF.

This chain connects TRBV30 to TRBJ2-4, with 9 bases lining up with TRBD1. With V trimmed by 6 bases and J by 13 bases, 16 bases remained unmatched. The germline V gene has CDR1 GTSNPN and CDR2 SVGIG (reference sequence). The CDR3 is made up of 14 amino acids. Written as DNA, the CDR3 is TGTGCCTGCACCCGTAGGGGGACAGGGTTCGTCCAGTACTTC. Its translation is CACTRRGTGFVQYF.

This CDR3 reads CASSLAGSGANVLTF. The DNA of the CDR3 is TGCGCCAGCAGCTTGGCCGGCTCTGGGGCCAACGTCCTGACTTTC. The chain joins TRBV5-1 to TRBJ2-6; D gene ambiguous. Trimming pared 0 bases from V and 0 bases from J, leaving 4 bases between. Germline values: CDR1 SGHRS, CDR2 YFSETQ. This CDR3 has 15 residues.

The rearrangement joins TRBV10-3 to TRBJ2-7, with no clear D. Looked up from germline, CDR1 is ENHRY and CDR2 is SYGVKD. The V gene lost 6 bases and the J gene lost 2 bases, with 23 bases spanning the gap. This CDR3 comprises 17 residues. This CDR3 reads CAISALAGRQRTYEQYF. The CDR3, as DNA: TGTGCCATCAGCGCCCTCGCTGGCAGGCAGAGAACCTACGAGCAGTACTTC.

The chain is built from TRBV18 and TRBJ1-2, with D tentatively TRBD1 (5 bases). The germline V gene has CDR1 KGHSH and CDR2 LQKENI. Trimming cost V 2 bases and J 4 bases, with 14 bases left between them. The CDR3 loop spans 15 amino acids. The CDR3 is CASSPERGDGYGYTF. CDR3 coding DNA: TGTGCCAGCTCACCAGAAAGGGGCGATGGCTATGGCTACACCTTC.

J is TRBJ1-4 and V is TRBV19; 9 nucleotides line up with TRBD1. This CDR3 is 14 amino acids long. V gave up 7 bases and J gave up 7 bases; unmatched junction bases: 7. Germline V gene lookup returns CDR1 LNHDA and CDR2 SQIVND (reference sequence). The CDR3 protein is CASKPGQGIEKLFF. CDR3 DNA sequence: TGTGCCAGTAAACCGGGACAGGGCATTGAAAAACTGTTTTTT.

CDR3: CASSQGQEIGEQYF. The CDR3 DNA reads TGTGCCAGCAGCCAAGGACAGGAAATTGGCGAGCAGTACTTC. V is TRBV3-1 (or the pseudogene TRBV3-2) and J is TRBJ2-7, with D possibly being TRBD1 (6 bases). V dropped 1 base and J dropped 6 bases, with 13 bases sitting between them. The CDR3 covers 14 residues. Looked up from germline, CDR1 is LGHDT and CDR2 is YNNKEL (reference sequence).

This clone has just one count. The chain's CDR3 is CASSSRGHESTDTQYF. The CDR3 DNA follows: TGTGCCAGCAGCTCAAGGGGGCATGAAAGCACAGATACGCAGTATTTT. This chain uses TRBV7-9 with TRBJ2-3; 7 nucleotides match TRBD1. V dropped 4 bases and J dropped 0; count of bases not matched to a gene: 7. This CDR3 region has 16 residues. The germline gives CDR1 SEHNR, CDR2 FQNEAQ (reference sequence).

This clone has just one count. The chain uses TRBV5-1 and TRBJ2-7; 7 nucleotides align to TRBD1. The CDR3 extends over 14 amino acids. Germline V gene data show CDR1 as SGHRS and CDR2 as YFSETQ. V gave up 1 base and J gave up 4 bases; unmatched junction bases: 5. The CDR3 protein is CASSLYRGAYEQYF. The CDR3 DNA reads TGCGCCAGCAGCTTGTACAGGGGAGCGTACGAGCAGTACTTC.

The chain combines TRBV25-1 with TRBJ2-7; TRBD1 agrees at 7 bases. The CDR3 spans 15 residues. Germline CDR1 MGHDK, CDR2 SYGVNS. The junction had 7 bases not matched to a gene; V was cut back by 5 bases and J by 0 bases. In DNA form, the CDR3 reads TGTGCCAGCAGTCATCGGGACAGAAGCTCCTACGAGCAGTACTTC. Protein: CASSHRDRSSYEQYF.

The chain employs TRBV24-1 and TRBJ2-5, with 8 positions matching TRBD1. From germline, CDR1 is KGHDR and CDR2 SFDVKD. Trimming took 11 bases from V and 5 from J; bases not matched to a gene: 3. CDR3 length: 11 amino acids. The CDR3 loop is CASGQGETQYF. CDR3 nucleotide sequence: TGTGCCAGCGGACAGGGTGAGACCCAGTACTTC.

This chain uses TRBV6-6 with TRBJ1-4; 8 bases map to TRBD1. Germline CDR1 is MNHNY and CDR2 is SVGAGI (reference sequence). Germline trimming cut 6 bases from V and 4 bases from J; bases unmatched to any gene: 7. The CDR3 is made up of 15 amino acids. CDR3 DNA sequence: TGTGCCAGCAGAGTCCAGGGGGCAGGTAATGAAAAACTGTTTTTT. It codes for CASRVQGAGNEKLFF.

As concerns this clone: Distinct nucleotide sequences in the sample also encode this CDR3. V and J are TRBV5-1 and TRBJ1-3; 7 positions agree with TRBD1. The CDR3 loop spans 15 amino acids. The germline V gene has CDR1 SGHRS and CDR2 YFSETQ. Losses at the gene ends were 4 bases for V and 0 bases for J; bases not matched to a gene: 4. The CDR3 spells CASSSQGGSGNTIYF. CDR3 nucleotides: TGCGCCAGCAGCAGTCAGGGGGGCTCTGGAAACACCATATATTTT.

The chain is built from TRBV9 and TRBJ2-1; D call uncertain. From germline, CDR1 is SGDLS and CDR2 YYNGEE. The germline V and J ends were trimmed by 4 bases and 2 bases, with 10 bases remaining between them. The CDR3 length is 14 residues. This CDR3 reads CASSTRVTYNEQFF. The CDR3 DNA reads TGTGCCAGCAGCACCCGGGTAACCTACAATGAGCAGTTCTTC.

The CDR3 DNA follows: TGTGCCAGTAGGCCTAGACAGGCTCTAGGTCAGCCCCAGCATTTT. Protein: CASRPRQALGQPQHF. This chain uses TRBV19 with TRBJ1-5; weak D call: TRBD1 (6 bases). This CDR3 comprises 15 residues. Germline V gives CDR1 LNHDA, CDR2 SQIVND (reference sequence). V lost 6 bases, J lost 6 bases, and 18 bases lay in between.

The genes are TRBV29-1 and TRBJ2-1; D uncertain. V was trimmed by 4 bases and J by 6 bases, leaving 16 bases between them. Germline CDR1 is SQVTM and CDR2 is ANQGSEA. The CDR3 loop spans 14 amino acids. The CDR3 bases are TGCAGCGTTGCCACTCAGGTCTGGCGCAATGAGCAGTTCTTC. It yields the protein CSVATQVWRNEQFF.

The J gene is TRBJ2-3, the V gene TRBV3-1 (or the pseudogene TRBV3-2), with D perhaps matching TRBD2 (5 bases). The V gene lost 4 bases and the J gene lost 1 base, with 18 bases spanning the gap. Germline V gene sequence: CDR1 LGHDT, CDR2 YNNKEL (reference sequence). The CDR3 runs to 17 residues. The DNA of the CDR3 is TGTGCCAGCAGCCTGTCCGGACTGCACGCAGGCACAGATACGCAGTATTTT. Translated, it gives CASSLSGLHAGTDTQYF.